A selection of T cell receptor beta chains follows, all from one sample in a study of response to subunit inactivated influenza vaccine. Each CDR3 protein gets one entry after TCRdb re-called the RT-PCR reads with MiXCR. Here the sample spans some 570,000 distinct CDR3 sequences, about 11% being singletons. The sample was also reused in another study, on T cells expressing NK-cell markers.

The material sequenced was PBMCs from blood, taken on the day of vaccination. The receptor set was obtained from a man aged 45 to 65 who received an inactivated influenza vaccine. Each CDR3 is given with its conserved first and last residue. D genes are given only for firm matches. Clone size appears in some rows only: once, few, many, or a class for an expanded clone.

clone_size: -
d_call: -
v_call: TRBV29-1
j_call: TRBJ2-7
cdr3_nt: TGCAGCGTAGGCCAGATCACCGGGAACGAGCAGTACTTC
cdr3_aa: CSVGQITGNEQYF

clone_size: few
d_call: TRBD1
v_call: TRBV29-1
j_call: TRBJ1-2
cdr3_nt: TGCAGCGTTCGTCCCGGGGACAGGCCTTATGGCTACACCTTC
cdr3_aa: CSVRPGDRPYGYTF

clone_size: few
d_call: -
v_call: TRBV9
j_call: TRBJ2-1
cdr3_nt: TGTGCCAGCAGCGTCGAGGGCAGGGAGGAGTTCTTC
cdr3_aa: CASSVEGREEFF

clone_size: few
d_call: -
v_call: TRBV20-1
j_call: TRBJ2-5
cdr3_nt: TGCAGTGCTAGAGGGCGGAGCGGTAAAGAGACCCAGTACTTC
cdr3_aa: CSARGRSGKETQYF

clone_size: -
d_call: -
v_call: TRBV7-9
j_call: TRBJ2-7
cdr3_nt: TGTGCCAGCAGCTTTGGGGGGAACAGGGACGAGCAGTACTTC
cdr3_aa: CASSFGGNRDEQYF

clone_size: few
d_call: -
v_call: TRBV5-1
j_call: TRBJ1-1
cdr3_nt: TGCGCCAGCAGTTACAACCTAAACACTGAAGCTTTCTTT
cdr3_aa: CASSYNLNTEAFF

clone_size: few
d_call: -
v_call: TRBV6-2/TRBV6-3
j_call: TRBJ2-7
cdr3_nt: TGTGCCAGCAAATACTCGAGCTCCTACGAGCAGTACTTC
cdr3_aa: CASKYSSSYEQYF

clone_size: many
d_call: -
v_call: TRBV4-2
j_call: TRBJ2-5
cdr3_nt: TGTGCCAGCAGCCAAGAAGTAGCCTCCGAGACCCAGTACTTC
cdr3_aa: CASSQEVASETQYF

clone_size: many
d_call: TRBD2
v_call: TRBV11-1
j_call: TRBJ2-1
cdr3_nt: TGTGCCAGCAGCCGGGGACTAGGGGCCAATGAGCAGTTCTTC
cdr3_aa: CASSRGLGANEQFF

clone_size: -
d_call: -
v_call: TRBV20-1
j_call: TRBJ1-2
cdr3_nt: TGCAGTGCTAGTGGCAGCTATGGCTACACCTTC
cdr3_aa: CSASGSYGYTF

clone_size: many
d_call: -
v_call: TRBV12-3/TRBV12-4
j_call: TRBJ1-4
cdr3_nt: TGTGCCAGCAGCAGCACTCCCGGAAAACTGTTTTTT
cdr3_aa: CASSSTPGKLFF

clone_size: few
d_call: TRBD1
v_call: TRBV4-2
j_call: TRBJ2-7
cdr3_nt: TGTGCCAGCAGCCAAGATTACGGGGCAGGGGGCTTCTACGAGCAGTACTTC
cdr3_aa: CASSQDYGAGGFYEQYF

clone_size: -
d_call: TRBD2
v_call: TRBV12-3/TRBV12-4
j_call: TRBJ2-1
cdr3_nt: TGTGCCAGCAGTTTACTAGCGGGAGGATACCTCAATGAGCAGTTCTTC
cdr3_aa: CASSLLAGGYLNEQFF

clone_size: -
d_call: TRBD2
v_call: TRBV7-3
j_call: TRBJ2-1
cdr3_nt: TGTGCCAGCAGCTTAAGGGGGGGAAGCGGGAGCTGGGATGAGCAGTTCTTC
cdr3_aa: CASSLRGGSGSWDEQFF

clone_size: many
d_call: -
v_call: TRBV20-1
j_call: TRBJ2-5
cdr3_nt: TGCAGTGCTAGAGTTTACCACGTGAGGGAGACCCAGTACTTC
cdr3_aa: CSARVYHVRETQYF

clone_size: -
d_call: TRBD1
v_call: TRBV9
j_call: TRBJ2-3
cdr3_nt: TGTGCCAGCAGCGCCTCCGGGACAGTCACAGATACGCAGTATTTT
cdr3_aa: CASSASGTVTDTQYF

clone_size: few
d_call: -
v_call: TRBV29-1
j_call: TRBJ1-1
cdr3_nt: TGCAGCGTTGATTTACTGGCTCGGGTTGAAGCTTTCTTT
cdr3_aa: CSVDLLARVEAFF

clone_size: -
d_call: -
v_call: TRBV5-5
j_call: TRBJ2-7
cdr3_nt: TGTGCCAGCAGCTCCGAAATCTACGAGCAGTACTTC
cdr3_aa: CASSSEIYEQYF

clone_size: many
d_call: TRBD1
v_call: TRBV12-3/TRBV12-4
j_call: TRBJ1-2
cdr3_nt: TGTGCCAGCAGGCGGACAGGGGGCAACGGCTACACCTTC
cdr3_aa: CASRRTGGNGYTF

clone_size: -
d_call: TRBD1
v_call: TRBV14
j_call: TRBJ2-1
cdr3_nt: TGTGCCAGCAGCCAAGTTGACAGGGGCAATGAGCAGTTCTTC
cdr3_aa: CASSQVDRGNEQFF

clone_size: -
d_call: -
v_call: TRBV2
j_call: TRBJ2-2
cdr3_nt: TGTGCCAGCAGTGATGTCGGGAACACCGGGGAGCTGTTTTTT
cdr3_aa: CASSDVGNTGELFF

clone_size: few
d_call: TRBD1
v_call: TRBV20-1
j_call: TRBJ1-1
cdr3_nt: TGCAGTGCTTCACGGGACAGCTCGAACACTGAAGCTTTCTTT
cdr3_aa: CSASRDSSNTEAFF

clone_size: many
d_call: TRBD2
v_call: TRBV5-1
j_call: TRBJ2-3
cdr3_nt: TGCGCCAGCAGCTTGAGCGGGAGGGACACAGATACGCAGTATTTT
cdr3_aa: CASSLSGRDTDTQYF

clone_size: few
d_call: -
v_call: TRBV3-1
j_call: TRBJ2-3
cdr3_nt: TGTGCCAGCAGCCAAGGGGAGTCGGGGACGCAGTATTTT
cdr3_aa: CASSQGESGTQYF

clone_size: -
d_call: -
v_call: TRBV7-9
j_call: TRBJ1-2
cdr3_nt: TGTACCAGCAGCGGAGCGCCCGGGACCACCTTC
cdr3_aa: CTSSGAPGTTF